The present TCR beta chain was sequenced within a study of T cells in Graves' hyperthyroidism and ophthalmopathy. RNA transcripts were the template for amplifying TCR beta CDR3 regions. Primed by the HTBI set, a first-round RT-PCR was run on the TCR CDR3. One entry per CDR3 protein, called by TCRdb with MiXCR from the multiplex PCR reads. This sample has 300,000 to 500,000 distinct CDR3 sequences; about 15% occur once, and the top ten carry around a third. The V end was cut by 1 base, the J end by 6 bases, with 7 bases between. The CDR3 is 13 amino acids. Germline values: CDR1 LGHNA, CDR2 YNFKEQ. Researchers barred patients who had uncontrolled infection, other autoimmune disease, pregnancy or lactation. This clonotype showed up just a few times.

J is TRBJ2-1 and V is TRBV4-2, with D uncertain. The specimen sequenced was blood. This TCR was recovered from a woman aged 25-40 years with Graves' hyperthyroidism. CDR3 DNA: TGTGCCAGCAGCCAAGTCATGGTCAATGAGCAGTTCTTC. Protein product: CASSQVMVNEQFF.